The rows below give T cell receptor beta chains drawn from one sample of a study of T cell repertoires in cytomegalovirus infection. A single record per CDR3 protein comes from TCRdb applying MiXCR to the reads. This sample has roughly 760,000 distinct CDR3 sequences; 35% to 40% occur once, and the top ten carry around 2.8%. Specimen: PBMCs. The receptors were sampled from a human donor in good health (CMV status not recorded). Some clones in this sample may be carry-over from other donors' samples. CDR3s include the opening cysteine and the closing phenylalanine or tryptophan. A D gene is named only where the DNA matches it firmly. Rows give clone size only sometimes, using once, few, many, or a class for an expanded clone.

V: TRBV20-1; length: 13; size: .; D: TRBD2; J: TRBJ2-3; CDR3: CSASRGGADTQYF; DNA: TGCAGTGCTAGCCGGGGGGGGGCAGATACGCAGTATTTT
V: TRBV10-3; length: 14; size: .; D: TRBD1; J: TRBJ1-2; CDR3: CAISELQGNYGYTF; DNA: TGTGCCATCAGTGAATTACAGGGGAACTATGGCTACACCTTC
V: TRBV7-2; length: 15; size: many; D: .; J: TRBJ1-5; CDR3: CASSLGPGGNQPQHF; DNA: TGTGCCAGCAGCCTTGGGCCCGGTGGCAATCAGCCCCAGCATTTT
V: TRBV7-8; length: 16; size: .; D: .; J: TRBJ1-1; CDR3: CASSFSDEGMNTEAFF; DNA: TGTGCCAGCAGCTTTTCAGACGAGGGGATGAACACTGAAGCTTTCTTT
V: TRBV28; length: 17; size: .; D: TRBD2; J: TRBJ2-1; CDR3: CASSLILGGSSYNEQFF; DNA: TGTGCCAGCAGTCTTATTCTGGGCGGGAGCTCCTACAATGAGCAGTTCTTC
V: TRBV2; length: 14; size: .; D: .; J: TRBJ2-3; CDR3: CASSVGAFTDTQYF; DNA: TGTGCCAGCAGTGTAGGGGCATTCACAGATACGCAGTATTTT
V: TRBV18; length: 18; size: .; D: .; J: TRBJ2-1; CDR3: CASSPTPGRGERVNEQFF; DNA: TGTGCCAGCTCACCCACCCCGGGGCGCGGGGAGAGGGTAAATGAGCAGTTCTTC
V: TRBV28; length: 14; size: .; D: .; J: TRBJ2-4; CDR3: CASSLSDWKNILYF; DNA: TGTGCCAGCAGTTTATCCGATTGGAAAAACATTCTGTACTTC
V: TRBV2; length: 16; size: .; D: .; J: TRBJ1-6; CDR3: CASSEGGGGWNSPLHF; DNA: TGTGCCAGCAGTGAAGGTGGAGGGGGTTGGAATTCACCCCTCCACTTT
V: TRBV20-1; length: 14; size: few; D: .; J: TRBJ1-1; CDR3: CSAREEGGNTEAFF; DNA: TGCAGTGCTAGAGAGGAGGGGGGTAACACTGAAGCTTTCTTT
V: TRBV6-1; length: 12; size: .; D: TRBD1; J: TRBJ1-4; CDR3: CASKGQGEKLFF; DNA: TGTGCCAGCAAGGGACAGGGTGAAAAACTGTTTTTT
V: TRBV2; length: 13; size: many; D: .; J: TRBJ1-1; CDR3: CASSAGGNTEAFF; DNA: TGTGCCAGCAGTGCGGGGGGGAACACTGAAGCTTTCTTT
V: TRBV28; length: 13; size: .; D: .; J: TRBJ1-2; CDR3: CASLGGTNYGYTF; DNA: TGTGCCAGCCTGGGGGGAACTAACTATGGCTACACCTTC
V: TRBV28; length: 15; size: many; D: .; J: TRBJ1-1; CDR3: CASSFNPSETPEAFF; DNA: TGTGCCAGCAGTTTTAATCCCTCGGAGACCCCTGAAGCTTTCTTT
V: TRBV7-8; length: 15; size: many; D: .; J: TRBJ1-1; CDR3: CASSLGGGYDTEAFF; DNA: TGTGCCAGCAGCTTAGGTGGGGGCTATGACACTGAAGCTTTCTTT
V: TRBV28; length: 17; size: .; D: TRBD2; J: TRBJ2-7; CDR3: CASSPFRLAGSPYEQYF; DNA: TGTGCCAGCAGTCCCTTTAGGCTAGCGGGGTCACCCTACGAGCAGTACTTC
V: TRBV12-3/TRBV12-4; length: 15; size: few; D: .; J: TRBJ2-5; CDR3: CASNPQGSSLKTQYF; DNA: TGTGCCAGCAACCCACAAGGCAGTTCCTTAAAGACCCAGTACTTC
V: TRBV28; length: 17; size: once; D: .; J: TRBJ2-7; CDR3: CASSLVQGSGRAYEQYF; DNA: TGTGCCAGCAGTTTAGTGCAGGGGAGTGGTCGAGCCTACGAGCAGTACTTC
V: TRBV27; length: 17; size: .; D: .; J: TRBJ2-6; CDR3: CASTPGRVNSGANVLTF; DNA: TGTGCCAGCACCCCGGGACGGGTGAACTCTGGGGCCAACGTCCTGACTTTC
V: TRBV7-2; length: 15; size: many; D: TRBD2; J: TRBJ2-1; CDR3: CASSGGPSGVREQFF; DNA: TGTGCCAGCAGCGGAGGCCCTAGCGGGGTTCGTGAGCAGTTCTTC
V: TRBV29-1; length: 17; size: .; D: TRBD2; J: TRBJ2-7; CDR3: CSVEDGTSGVSSYEQYF; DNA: TGCAGCGTTGAAGATGGGACTAGCGGTGTTAGCTCCTACGAGCAGTACTTC
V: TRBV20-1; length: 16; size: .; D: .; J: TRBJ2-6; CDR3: CSARVTEGYGANVLTF; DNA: TGCAGTGCTAGAGTGACCGAGGGGTATGGGGCCAACGTCCTGACTTTC
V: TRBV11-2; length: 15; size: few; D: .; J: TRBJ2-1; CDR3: CASSLAANTYNEQFF; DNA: TGTGCCAGCAGCTTAGCCGCTAATACGTACAATGAGCAGTTCTTC
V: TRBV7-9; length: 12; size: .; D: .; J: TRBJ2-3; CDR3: CASSSPVQMKYF; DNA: TGTGCAAGCAGCTCCCCGGTTCAGATGAAGTATTTT
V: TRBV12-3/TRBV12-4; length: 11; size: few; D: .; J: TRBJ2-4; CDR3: CASSLRVIQYF; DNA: TGTGCCAGCAGTTTAAGGGTGATTCAGTACTTC
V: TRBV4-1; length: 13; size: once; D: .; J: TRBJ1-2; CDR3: CASSQAQGYGYTF; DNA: TGCGCCAGCAGCCAAGCCCAGGGCTATGGCTACACCTTC
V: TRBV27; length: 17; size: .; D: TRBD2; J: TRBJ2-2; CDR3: CASSSRIAGGVTGELFF; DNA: TGTGCCAGCAGTTCCCGAATAGCGGGAGGGGTCACCGGGGAGCTGTTTTTT
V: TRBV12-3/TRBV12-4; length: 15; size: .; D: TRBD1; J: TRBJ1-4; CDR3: CASSFDRAVGEKLFF; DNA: TGTGCCAGCAGTTTCGACAGGGCTGTAGGTGAAAAACTGTTTTTT
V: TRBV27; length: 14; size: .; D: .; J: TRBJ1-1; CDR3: CASKEGTDRTRAFF; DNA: TGTGCCAGCAAGGAGGGGACGGACCGTACCAGGGCTTTCTTT
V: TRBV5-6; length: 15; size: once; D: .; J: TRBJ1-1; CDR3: CASSLFGAVNTEAFF; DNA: TGTGCCAGCAGCTTGTTCGGGGCGGTGAACACTGAAGCTTTCTTT
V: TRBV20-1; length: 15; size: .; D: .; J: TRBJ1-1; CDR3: CSARDLATGNTEAFF; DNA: TGCAGTGCTAGAGATCTCGCCACAGGCAACACTGAAGCTTTCTTT